This TCR beta chain was captured in a study of blood T cell repertoires in COVID-19. About the research overall: Acute-phase and convalescent COVID-19 samples originated in the United States, Italy and Spain. PBMCs, B-cell-depleted T cells, or T cells provided the cDNA or gDNA that made up the material.

This CDR3 is 19 amino acids long. From germline, CDR1 is LNHDA and CDR2 SQIVND (reference sequence). V was cut by 6 bases and J by 5 bases, with 29 bases left in between. Authors' processing steps: Using reference gene primer amplification, nucleated cell counts were estimated. Profiling relied on immunoSEQ multiplex PCR, and the TCRdb table lists in-frame clones only, not all of them. The V and J calls and clone size were taken over from that table, and D and trimming were inferred from the DNA. The profile covers more than 100,000 clones, with roughly 87% appearing a single time and 3% to 3.5% taken by the ten largest.

Sequences were obtained from peripheral blood. This TCR came from a man aged 50 to 60 in a cohort sampled during active COVID-19. The rearrangement links TRBV19 to TRBJ1-5; D might be TRBD1 (5 bases). The CDR3 spells CASRGLMAGRNSFYQPQHF. CDR3 coding DNA: TGTGCCAGTAGGGGCCTCATGGCAGGGCGTAATTCCTTTTATCAGCCCCAGCATTTT. Using reference TRBV19 and TRBJ1-5 for the parts outside the CDR3, the full variable domain is DGGITQSPKYLFRKEGQNVTLSCEQNLNHDAMYWYRQDPGQGLRLIYYSQIVNDFQKGDIAEGYSVSREKKESFPLTVTSAQKNPTAFYLCASRGLMAGRNSFYQPQHFGDGTRLSIL.